This TCR beta chain comes out of a study of T cell changes during pregnancy in multiple sclerosis. This CDR3 spans 14 amino acids. With 8 bases removed from V and 5 bases from J, the gap between germline ends came to 18 bases. Germline V CDR1 and CDR2: MNHEY, SMNVEV (reference sequence). The assay was immunoSEQ multiplex PCR, and TCRdb's table has in-frame clones only and misses some. The data contain 25,000 to 35,000 clones, approximately 90% of them singletons. The TCR comes from a female donor with multiple sclerosis, enrolled in a pregnancy study. The material was CD8+ T cells from peripheral blood mononuclear cells, obtained in the second trimester of pregnancy. The chain combines TRBV27 with TRBJ1-2, with D maybe TRBD1 (6 bases). The CDR3 protein is CASGPGGGLYGYTF. The CDR3 nucleotides read TGTGCCAGCGGCCCCGGGGGGGGCTTGTATGGCTACACCTTC.